These 13 T cell receptor beta chains were all obtained from the same sample, sequenced in a study of esophageal squamous cell carcinoma under preoperative chemotherapy. TCRdb analysed the PCR reads with MiXCR anew, one entry per CDR3 protein. The data contain roughly 1,500 distinct CDR3 sequences, 29% of them seen just once; the ten biggest clones take up roughly 24%. Time point specified: after preoperative PTX-NDP chemotherapy. Sampling took place from a patient given preoperative chemotherapy. Source of these receptors: a human donor with esophageal squamous cell carcinoma. The donor label of this sample is uncertain.

CDR3 sequence: CASSSGGFAYGYTF. DNA for the CDR3: TGTGCCAGCAGTTCAGGGGGATTTGCCTATGGCTACACCTTC. The chain joins TRBV6-2 or TRBV6-3 to TRBJ1-2, with 7 bases lining up with TRBD1. J was trimmed by 4 bases and V by 4 bases; bases with no gene match: 6. The CDR3 consists of 14 residues. CDR1 and CDR2 (germline): MNHEY, SVGEGT.

On this clonotype itself: It is likely a read error, because the conserved phenylalanine at the end of the CDR3 is missing. Because the CDR3's place on the DNA is in doubt, the DNA is left out and the CDR3 is given as listed by TCRdb. V is TRBV6-1 and J is TRBJ2-6; the D call TRBD2 from the table was never checked on the DNA. In germline, CDR1 is MNHNS, CDR2 SASEGT. Termini included, the CDR3 measures 10 amino acids. CDR3 residues: CASSERTSGV.

The chain links TRBV7-8 to TRBJ2-5, with TRBD2 identical over 12 bases. Losses at the gene ends were 6 bases for V and 2 bases for J; bases not matched to a gene: 4. The CDR3 runs to 15 residues. CDR1 and CDR2 from the germline V gene are SGHVS and FQNEAQ. For the CDR3, the DNA is TGTGCCAGCAGGCGACTAGCGGGGGATCAAGAGACCCAGTACTTC. As protein: CASRRLAGDQETQYF.

The chain has TRBV9 and TRBJ2-1; D gene ambiguous. Trimming left V 1 base short and J 0 bases short, with 14 bases between. The CDR3 has 17 amino acids. Germline lookup yields CDR1 SGDLS and CDR2 YYNGEE. The CDR3 protein is CASSVSRATSSYNEQFF. The CDR3 DNA reads as TGTGCCAGCAGCGTATCGAGAGCAACGAGCTCCTACAATGAGCAGTTCTTC.

This clonotype was recorded once. This chain connects TRBV27 to TRBJ2-5; D remains unclear. The J call is in doubt because the DNA end fits TRBJ2-7 better. Germline V gene data show CDR1 as MNHEY and CDR2 as SMNVEV (reference sequence). The CDR3 covers 14 residues. As DNA, the CDR3 is TGTGCCAGCAGTTTCGGTTCGAGTAACTACGAGCAGTACTTC. This translates into CASSFGSSNYEQYF.

This clonotype has just a few counts. The chain links TRBV6-5 to TRBJ1-5; the D is unclear. Germline V gives CDR1 MNHEY, CDR2 SVGAGI. Trimming removed 2 bases at V and 4 bases at J, with 6 bases between. The CDR3 has 13 residues. The CDR3 coding sequence is TGTGCCAGCAGTTACCAGGAGAATCAGCCCCAGCATTTT. Translated: CASSYQENQPQHF.

The gene calls are TRBV7-2 and TRBJ2-3; TRBD2 matches at 8 bases. V dropped 5 bases and J dropped 1; count of bases not matched to a gene: 5. Germline CDR1 and CDR2: SGHTA and FQGNSA. The CDR3 has 15 residues. The CDR3 DNA sequence: TGTGCCAGCAGCATAACTAGCGGCCGCACAGATACGCAGTATTTT. Translated, it gives CASSITSGRTDTQYF.

As regards this clonotype: A single base separates this from a much larger clone, so it may be a read error. Lacking the conserved final phenylalanine or tryptophan, this CDR3 likely reflects a read error. The chain recombines TRBV6-1 with TRBJ2-6, with D perhaps TRBD2 (6 bases). Trimming shortened V by 6 bases and J by 1 base, and 10 bases separated the two germline ends. In germline, CDR1 is MNHNS, CDR2 SASEGT. The CDR3 extends over 15 amino acids. The CDR3 bases are TGTGCCAGCAGAACTGGGGGGTCTGGGGCCAACGTCCTGACTTTG. Its translation: CASRTGGSGANVLTL.

This clonotype was seen once. Given a much more abundant clone one base away, this may be a read error. The genes are TRBV6-5 and TRBJ2-2, with TRBD1 as a possible D gene (6 bases). This CDR3 comprises 16 residues. Between the trimmed V and J ends, which lost 7 bases and 1 base, there was a span of 16 bases. The germline gives CDR1 MNHEY, CDR2 SVGAGI. CDR3 in DNA: TGTGCCAGCACTTTCGCCGGGACAAGGAACACCGGGGAGCTGTTTTTT. Translating gives CASTFAGTRNTGELFF.

By share, this clonotype ranks as medium-sized. The chain recombines TRBV7-2 with TRBJ2-1; 8 bases match TRBD1. Germline CDR1 SGHTA, CDR2 FQGNSA. The ends lost 5 bases at V and 0 bases at J; junction bases unmatched: 15. The CDR3 has 19 residues. CDR3 bases: TGTGCCAGCAGCCCGCGAAGGGGACAGGCGCCGAGCTCCTACAATGAGCAGTTCTTC. Its protein is CASSPRRGQAPSSYNEQFF.

In its sample, this clonotype is medium-sized. This rearrangement joins TRBV6-2 or TRBV6-3 to TRBJ2-3; D gene unclear. Germline lookup yields CDR1 MNHEY and CDR2 SVGEGT. The V end was cut by 7 bases, the J end by 0 bases, with 14 bases between. There are 15 residues in the CDR3. The CDR3 DNA is TGTGCCAGCACTACTGCTGCGGTTAGCACAGATACGCAGTATTTT. Translating gives CASTTAAVSTDTQYF.

Sample share makes this clonotype large. The CDR3 reads CASSLSFSLSGANVLTF. For the CDR3, the DNA is TGTGCCAGCAGTTTATCGTTCTCATTGTCTGGGGCCAACGTCCTGACTTTC. This rearrangement joins TRBV27 to TRBJ2-6; D gene ambiguous. Germline V gives CDR1 MNHEY, CDR2 SMNVEV (reference sequence). The CDR3 runs 17 residues. V lost 0 bases and J lost 1, with 10 bases in between.

This clonotype is large (0.1 to 1%) in the sample. The chain carries TRBV6-1 and TRBJ1-2, with 7 bases fitting TRBD1. CDR1 is MNHNS and CDR2 is SASEGT in the germline V gene. Losses at the gene ends were 7 bases for V and 0 bases for J; bases not matched to a gene: 8. This CDR3 spans 15 amino acids. CDR3 DNA sequence: TGTGCCAGCAACACCGGGACAGCCACTAACTATGGCTACACCTTC. Translation: CASNTGTATNYGYTF.